This T cell receptor beta chain is from a study of long-term antiretroviral therapy in people with HIV. Overall study: Samples collected earliest predate the 2015 immediate-ART recommendation by about a decade. Study-wide results and limits: Clones that had undergone expansion before ART prevailed in the repertoire throughout all time points.

For this clone: No antigen is known for it.

Investigators performed immunoSEQ version v3.0 at survey level. A target of about 40,000-55,000 T-cell genomes per sample was set for sequencing. The assay was immunoSEQ multiplex PCR, and TCRdb's table has in-frame clones only and misses some. The sample comprises about 18,000 clones, about nine tenths of which are singletons, and approximately 10% rests with the top ten. The CDR3 extends over 14 amino acids. V shed 3 bases and J shed 7 bases, with 12 bases lying between them. The germline V gene has CDR1 SGHTA and CDR2 FQGNSA. Before they underwent DNA extraction, samples held about 0.95-10 million cryopreserved PBMC.

The sequencing here drew on unsorted PBMCs, taken 3 years after starting antiretroviral therapy. This sequence was found in a man aged 50 to 60 with HIV. The V gene is TRBV7-2, the J gene TRBJ2-2; D not certain. Written as DNA, the CDR3 is TGTGCCAGCAGCTTCACCGGGTATAACGGGGAGCTGTTTTTT. Its protein is CASSFTGYNGELFF.